This T cell receptor (beta chain) is drawn from a study of Ad26.COV2.S vaccination and SARS-CoV-2 variants. The treatment denotes: around 19 received Ad26.COV2.S at low or high dose, single or two shots; about 5 received placebo; per-sample allocation not given. All samples were drawn on day 63, counting from the first vaccine or placebo injection. Details on this clone: The sample has other DNA sequences that encode this CDR3 too.

The assay was immunoSEQ multiplex PCR, and TCRdb's table has in-frame clones only and misses some. The data contain roughly 510,000 clones, around 90% of them seen just once; the ten biggest clones take up around 13%. The length of the CDR3 is 13 residues. Germline CDR1 reads SQVTM; CDR2 reads ANQGSEA. This receptor was taken from a person aged 18 to 65 who received the Ad26.COV2.S COVID-19 vaccine or a placebo. V is TRBV29-1 and J is TRBJ1-1; 8 bases line up with TRBD1. The sequencing used peripheral blood, collected in a trial of Ad26.COV2.S vaccine versus placebo. CDR3 residues: CSVDRGPNTEAFF. The CDR3 bases are TGCAGTGTCGACAGGGGACCGAACACTGAAGCTTTCTTT.